Listed here are 30 T cell receptor beta chains from one sample, sequenced in a study of cytomegalovirus exposure and HLA in healthy donors. Researchers ran the PCR with 60 Vbeta and 13 Jbeta primers. Assay used: immunoSEQ multiplex PCR; TCRdb lists only in-frame clones, some missing. There are about 100,000 clones in the sample; approximately 72% occur only once, and 14% lies in the top ten. Sequencing input: PBMCs. The receptors derive from a male donor in good health and CMV-seropositive.

This clone was seen a few times. The chain joins TRBV5-1 to TRBJ2-1; TRBD1 matches 11 bases. J gave up 6 bases and V 2 bases, and 4 bases lay outside the gene matches. This CDR3 comprises 15 residues. Per the germline V gene, CDR1 is SGHRS and CDR2 is YFSETQ. The CDR3: CASSFGTGGRNEQFF. In DNA form, the CDR3 reads TGCGCCAGCAGCTTCGGGACAGGGGGTCGCAATGAGCAGTTCTTC.

The rearrangement links TRBV6-1 to TRBJ1-1, with 8 positions matching TRBD1. The CDR3 sequence is 13 residues long. Trimming at V came to 6 bases and at J to 4 bases, leaving 4 bases not matched to a gene. CDR1 is MNHNS and CDR2 is SASEGT in the germline V gene. The CDR3 protein is CASSSGGGTEAFF. The CDR3 bases are TGTGCCAGCAGCTCAGGGGGCGGCACTGAAGCTTTCTTT.

Points on this clone: This CDR3 is also generated by other DNA sequences in the sample. The rearrangement uses TRBV2 and TRBJ2-1; perhaps TRBD2 as D (7 bases). Deletions cut 7 bases from V and 3 bases from J, with 10 bases between. Germline V CDR1 and CDR2: SNHLY, FYNNEI. The CDR3 has 13 amino acids. This chain's CDR3 is CASKGGDYNEQFF. The CDR3 DNA follows: TGTGCCAGCAAAGGGGGGGACTACAATGAGCAGTTCTTC.

This clone has just a few counts. This chain links TRBV30 with TRBJ2-7; tentative D call: TRBD2 (6 bases). V dropped 4 bases and J dropped 2 bases, with 12 bases sitting between them. This CDR3 has 13 residues. Germline V gives CDR1 GTSNPN, CDR2 SVGIG (reference sequence). CDR3 bases: TGTGCCTGGACGTCTAGCGCGGCCTACGAGCAGTACTTC. As protein: CAWTSSAAYEQYF.

V usage is TRBV9 and J usage is TRBJ2-3; weak D call: TRBD2 (5 bases). The CDR3 extends over 14 amino acids. Germline CDR1 reads SGDLS; CDR2 reads YYNGEE. The ends were cut back, 0 bases at V and 4 bases at J, with 9 bases in the middle. In nucleotides, the CDR3 is TGTGCCAGCAGCGTAGGCCTAGCCCCAGATACGCAGTATTTT. It is translated as CASSVGLAPDTQYF.

This clone came up once. The V call is TRBV29-1, the J call TRBJ2-7; D may be TRBD2 (5 bases). The CDR3 loop spans 14 amino acids. Germline V gives CDR1 SQVTM, CDR2 ANQGSEA. V was pared by 3 bases and J by 7 bases, with 19 bases between. As DNA, the CDR3 is TGCAGCGTTGAGGCGGTGCGTTTCGGCGGGGAGCAGTACTTC. Translation gives CSVEAVRFGGEQYF.

This clone showed up just once. V and J are TRBV7-2 and TRBJ1-1; D call uncertain. The CDR3 totals 13 residues. The V gene lost 5 bases and the J gene lost 0 bases, with 7 bases spanning the gap. CDR1 and CDR2 from the germline V gene are SGHTA and FQGNSA. This CDR3 is CASSPRLNTEAFF. The CDR3 DNA is TGTGCCAGCAGCCCCCGTTTGAACACTGAAGCTTTCTTT.

This clone has just one count. CDR3 nucleotide sequence: TGTGCCAGCAGCTTGAATGGCAGGGACGAGCAGTACTTC. Protein: CASSLNGRDEQYF. The genes are TRBV5-6 and TRBJ2-7; a weak D match, TRBD1 (5 bases). V was pared by 1 base and J by 5 bases, with 10 bases between. The CDR3 contains 13 residues. Germline-derived CDR1 and CDR2 are SGHDT and YYEEEE.

There are a few counts of this clone. V and J are TRBV6-1 and TRBJ2-1; no firm D call. Germline values: CDR1 MNHNS, CDR2 SASEGT. V lost 6 bases, J lost 8 bases, and 14 bases lay in between. The CDR3 consists of 13 residues. The CDR3 protein is CASREWVLDEQFF. For the CDR3, the DNA is TGTGCCAGCAGGGAGTGGGTATTGGATGAGCAGTTCTTC.

Comment on this clone: The same CDR3 is also encoded by other DNA sequences in this sample. The chain combines TRBV7-2 with TRBJ2-7; unclear D gene. V was pared by 2 bases and J by 2 bases, with 7 bases between. The V gene's germline CDR1 is SGHTA and CDR2 FQGNSA. The CDR3 spans 13 residues. The chain's CDR3 is CASSLYRAYEQYF. The CDR3 coding sequence is TGTGCCAGCAGCTTATACCGCGCCTACGAGCAGTACTTC.

The chain combines TRBV10-1 with TRBJ2-7; 9 nucleotides match TRBD1. CDR1 and CDR2 (germline): WNHNN, SYGVQD (reference sequence). The CDR3 sequence is 13 residues long. The junction had 4 bases not matched to a gene; V was cut back by 6 bases and J by 4 bases. CDR3 DNA: TGCGCCAGCAGCGAGGGACAGGGATACGAGCAGTACTTC. Protein sequence: CASSEGQGYEQYF.

V gene TRBV19 combines with J gene TRBJ1-1; TRBD1 aligns across 8 bases. The J segment lost 8 bases and the V segment lost 4 bases, leaving 6 bases of the junction unmatched. Germline V gene sequence: CDR1 LNHDA, CDR2 SQIVND (reference sequence). The CDR3 sequence is 13 residues long. CDR3 sequence reads: CASSTTTGGEAFF. DNA for the CDR3: TGTGCCAGTAGTACCACTACAGGGGGGGAAGCTTTCTTT.

This chain uses TRBV5-1 with TRBJ2-7; TRBD1 is a possible D gene (6 bases). The germline V and J ends were trimmed by 4 bases and 7 bases, with 12 bases remaining between them. Germline V CDR1 and CDR2: SGHRS, YFSETQ. The CDR3 length is 12 residues. The CDR3 DNA follows: TGCGCCAGCAGCCTACAGGGTTGGGAGCAGTACTTC. Its protein product is CASSLQGWEQYF.

The chain combines TRBV19 with TRBJ2-1; 12 bases are shared with TRBD2. Trimming cost V 3 bases and J 4 bases; bases outside gene matches: 4. This CDR3 is 16 amino acids long. Germline CDR1 LNHDA, CDR2 SQIVND (reference sequence). For the CDR3, the DNA is TGTGCCAGTAGTATGGGTGGGACTAGCGGGTACAATGAGCAGTTCTTC. The encoded protein is CASSMGGTSGYNEQFF. Using reference TRBV19 and TRBJ2-1 for the parts outside the CDR3, the full variable domain is DGGITQSPKYLFRKEGQNVTLSCEQNLNHDAMYWYRQDPGQGLRLIYYSQIVNDFQKGDIAEGYSVSREKKESFPLTVTSAQKNPTAFYLCASSMGGTSGYNEQFFGPGTRLTVL.

The chain is built from TRBV5-1 and TRBJ2-7; the match to TRBD1 covers 7 bases. Germline trimming cut 3 bases from V and 0 bases from J; bases unmatched to any gene: 6. Germline loops: CDR1 SGHRS, CDR2 YFSETQ. This CDR3 is built from 15 residues. CDR3 bases: TGCGCCAGCAGCTCAACCGGGACAGTCTCCTACGAGCAGTACTTC. Encoded protein: CASSSTGTVSYEQYF.

A single count supports this clone. This chain connects TRBV10-3 to TRBJ1-2, with 8 positions matching TRBD1. Germline CDR1 reads ENHRY; CDR2 reads SYGVKD. This CDR3 is built from 13 residues. V lost 7 bases and J lost 3; bases outside the gene matches: 4. In DNA, the CDR3 is TGTGCCATCACCCAACAGGGGGACTATGGCTACACCTTC. As protein: CAITQQGDYGYTF.

The V call is TRBV9, the J call TRBJ1-1; D ambiguous. The V gene's germline CDR1 is SGDLS and CDR2 YYNGEE. The CDR3 has 13 residues. Trimming left V 2 bases short and J 3 bases short, with 8 bases between. The CDR3 DNA reads TGTGCCAGCAGCGTGGGAGGAGACACTGAAGCTTTCTTT. This encodes CASSVGGDTEAFF.

This chain connects TRBV7-2 to TRBJ1-1; no clear D. Germline V gene lookup returns CDR1 SGHTA and CDR2 FQGNSA. V lost 5 bases, J lost 1 base, and 11 bases lay in between. This CDR3 is built from 14 residues. The CDR3 DNA reads as TGTGCCAGCAGCCCAGTCCGAGGGAACACTGAAGCTTTCTTT. Amino acids: CASSPVRGNTEAFF.

This clone was recorded once. Other nucleotide sequences in the sample specify the same CDR3. The rearrangement uses TRBV7-2 and TRBJ1-2; TRBD1 matches 10 bases. J gave up 6 bases and V 5 bases, and 3 bases lay outside the gene matches. CDR1 and CDR2 from the germline V gene are SGHTA and FQGNSA. The CDR3 runs to 13 residues. CDR3 protein: CASSLDRGDGYTF. The DNA of the CDR3 is TGTGCCAGCAGCCTGGACAGGGGGGATGGCTACACCTTC.

The chain employs TRBV5-6 and TRBJ2-5; D is perhaps TRBD1 (6 bases). The CDR3 spans 17 residues. The germline gives CDR1 SGHDT, CDR2 YYEEEE. The ends were cut back, 3 bases at V and 4 bases at J, with 22 bases in the middle. CDR3 coding DNA: TGTGCCAGCAGCTCTACCAAATCCCGACAGGTAGGAGAGACCCAGTACTTC. It translates to CASSSTKSRQVGETQYF.

This rearrangement joins TRBV4-1 to TRBJ1-2; TRBD1 might be the D (5 bases). Trimming pared 0 bases from V and 2 bases from J, leaving 10 bases between. CDR1 is MGHRA and CDR2 is YSYEKL in the germline V gene. The CDR3 spans 15 residues. The CDR3 loop is CASSQEGRANYGYTF. For the CDR3, the DNA is TGCGCCAGCAGCCAAGAGGGGCGAGCCAACTATGGCTACACCTTC.

CDR3 amino acids: CAWSGSSGNTIYF. In DNA, the CDR3 is TGTGCCTGGAGTGGGAGCTCAGGAAACACCATATATTTT. The rearrangement joins TRBV30 to TRBJ1-3; no clear D gene. Germline V gene sequence: CDR1 GTSNPN, CDR2 SVGIG (reference sequence). The CDR3 is 13 residues long. V lost 1 base to trimming and J lost 4 bases, with 8 bases between them.

This clone was counted a few times. This chain joins TRBV11-2 and TRBJ2-7, with D perhaps TRBD2 (5 bases). CDR3 length: 14 residues. Germline V gene data show CDR1 as SGHAT and CDR2 as FQNNGV. The germline V and J ends were trimmed by 3 bases and 6 bases, with 15 bases remaining between them. The CDR3 loop is CASSLAALGGEQYF. CDR3 nucleotides: TGTGCCAGCAGCTTGGCGGCCCTTGGAGGCGAGCAGTACTTC.

This chain uses TRBV4-3 with TRBJ2-1; 8 nucleotides match TRBD2. V lost 0 bases to trimming and J lost 7 bases; unmatched junction nucleotides: 8. The CDR3 runs to 16 residues. Germline loops: CDR1 LGHNA, CDR2 YSLEER. Written as DNA, the CDR3 is TGCGCCAGCAGCCAAGATCGACTTAGCGGGGATAATGAGCAGTTCTTC. Amino acids: CASSQDRLSGDNEQFF.

The chain uses TRBV7-6 and TRBJ2-1, with TRBD2 matching 12 bases. The germline gives CDR1 SGHVS, CDR2 FNYEAQ. V dropped 5 bases and J dropped 4; count of bases not matched to a gene: 9. The CDR3 covers 17 residues. DNA for the CDR3: TGTGCCAGCAGCCCCTACCCTAGCGGGGGGGCTTACAATGAGCAGTTCTTC. Amino acids: CASSPYPSGGAYNEQFF.

A few counts support this clone. V gene TRBV6-5 combines with J gene TRBJ1-1; D is unclear. Germline assignment: CDR1 MNHEY and CDR2 SVGAGI. V dropped 0 bases and J dropped 1 base, with 6 bases sitting between them. The CDR3 is 14 amino acids. CDR3 DNA sequence: TGTGCCAGCAGTTACTCGAGAGGGAACACTGAAGCTTTCTTT. It encodes CASSYSRGNTEAFF.

The rearrangement joins TRBV30 to TRBJ2-4; no firm D call. There are 11 residues in the CDR3. Trimming removed 2 bases from V and 7 bases from J, with 6 bases in between. CDR1 is GTSNPN and CDR2 is SVGIG in the germline V gene (reference sequence). The CDR3 region is CAWSSLNIQYF. As DNA, the CDR3 is TGTGCCTGGAGTTCCCTGAACATTCAGTACTTC.

Comments on this clone: This sample includes further DNA sequences coding for the same CDR3. V gene TRBV7-8 combines with J gene TRBJ2-3; TRBD2 matches 9 bases. The CDR3 consists of 16 residues. Germline-derived CDR1 and CDR2 are SGHVS and FQNEAQ. Trimming removed 3 bases from V and 4 bases from J; junction bases left unmatched: 8. The CDR3 is CASSLVGGGASDTQYF. CDR3 DNA sequence: TGTGCCAGCAGCTTGGTGGGCGGGGGGGCCTCAGATACGCAGTATTTT.

V is TRBV11-2 and J is TRBJ2-5; TRBD2 aligns across 15 bases. The V and J ends lost 5 bases and 1 base, in that order; junction bases with no gene match: 8. CDR1 is SGHAT and CDR2 is FQNNGV in the germline V gene. The length of the CDR3 is 18 residues. This chain's CDR3 is CASSPGGTSGGFQETQYF. Written as DNA, the CDR3 is TGTGCCAGCAGCCCGGGGGGGACTAGCGGGGGGTTCCAAGAGACCCAGTACTTC. Looking up the rest from reference TRBV11-2 and TRBJ2-5 gives the full variable domain: EAGVAQSPRYKIIEKRQSVAFWCNPISGHATLYWYQQILGQGPKLLIQFQNNGVVDDSQLPKDRFSAERLKGVDSTLKIQPAKLEDSAVYLCASSPGGTSGGFQETQYFGPGTRLLVL.

The sample holds a few counts of this clone. The chain combines TRBV5-1 with TRBJ2-1; 9 bases are shared with TRBD2. Looked up from germline, CDR1 is SGHRS and CDR2 is YFSETQ. The CDR3 is 16 residues long. The junction had 9 bases not matched to a gene; V was cut back by 2 bases and J by 6 bases. The CDR3 nucleotides are TGCGCCAGCAGCTTCACTGGACTAGCGAGGTTCAATGAGCAGTTCTTC. It specifies CASSFTGLARFNEQFF.